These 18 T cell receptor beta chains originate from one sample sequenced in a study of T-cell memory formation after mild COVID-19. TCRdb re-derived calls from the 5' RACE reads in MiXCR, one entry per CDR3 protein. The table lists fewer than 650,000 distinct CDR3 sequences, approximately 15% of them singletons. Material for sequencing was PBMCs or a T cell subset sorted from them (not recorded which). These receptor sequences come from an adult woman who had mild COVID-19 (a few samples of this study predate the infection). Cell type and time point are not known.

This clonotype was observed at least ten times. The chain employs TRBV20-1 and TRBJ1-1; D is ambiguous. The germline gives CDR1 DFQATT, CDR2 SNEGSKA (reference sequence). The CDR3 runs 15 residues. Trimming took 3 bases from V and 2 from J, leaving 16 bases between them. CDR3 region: CSARYGSGGNTEAFF. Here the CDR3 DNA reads TGCAGTGCTAGGTATGGTTCGGGCGGTAACACTGAAGCTTTCTTT.

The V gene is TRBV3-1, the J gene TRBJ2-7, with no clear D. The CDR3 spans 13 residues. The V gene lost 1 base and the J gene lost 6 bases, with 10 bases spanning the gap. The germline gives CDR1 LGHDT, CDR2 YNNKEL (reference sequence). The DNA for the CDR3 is TGTGCCAGCAGCCAAGTTAGGAGTTCCGAGCAGTACTTC. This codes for CASSQVRSSEQYF.

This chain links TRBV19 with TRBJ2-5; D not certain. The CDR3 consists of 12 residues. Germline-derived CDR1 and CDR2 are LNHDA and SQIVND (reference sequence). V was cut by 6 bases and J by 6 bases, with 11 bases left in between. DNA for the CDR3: TGTGCCAGTAGCCCCGTTGGGCAGACCCAGTACTTC. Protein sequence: CASSPVGQTQYF.

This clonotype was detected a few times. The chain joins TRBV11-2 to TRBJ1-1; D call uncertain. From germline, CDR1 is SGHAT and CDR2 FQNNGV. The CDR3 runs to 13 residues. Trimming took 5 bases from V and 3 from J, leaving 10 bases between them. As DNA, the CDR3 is TGTGCCAGCAGCCATACCAGAGACACTGAAGCTTTCTTT. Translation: CASSHTRDTEAFF.

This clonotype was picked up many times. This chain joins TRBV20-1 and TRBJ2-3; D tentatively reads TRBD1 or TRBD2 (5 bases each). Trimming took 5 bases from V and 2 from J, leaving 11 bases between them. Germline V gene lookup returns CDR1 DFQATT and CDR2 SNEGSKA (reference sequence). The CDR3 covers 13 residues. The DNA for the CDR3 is TGCAGTGCTCGGGACGGATACACAGATACGCAGTATTTT. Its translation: CSARDGYTDTQYF.

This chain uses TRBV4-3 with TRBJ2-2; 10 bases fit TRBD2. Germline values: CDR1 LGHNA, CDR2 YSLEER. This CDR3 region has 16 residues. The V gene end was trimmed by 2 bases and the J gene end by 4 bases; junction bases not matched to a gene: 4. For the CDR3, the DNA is TGCGCCAGCAGCCAACTAGCGGGAGCGGTCACCGGGGAGCTGTTTTTT. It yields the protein CASSQLAGAVTGELFF.

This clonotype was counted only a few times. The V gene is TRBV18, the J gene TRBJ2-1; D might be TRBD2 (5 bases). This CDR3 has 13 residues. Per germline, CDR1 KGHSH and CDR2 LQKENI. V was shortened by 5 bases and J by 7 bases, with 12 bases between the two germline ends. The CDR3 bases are TGTGCCAGCTCAATCTCGGAGGCTAATGAGCAGTTCTTC. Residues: CASSISEANEQFF.

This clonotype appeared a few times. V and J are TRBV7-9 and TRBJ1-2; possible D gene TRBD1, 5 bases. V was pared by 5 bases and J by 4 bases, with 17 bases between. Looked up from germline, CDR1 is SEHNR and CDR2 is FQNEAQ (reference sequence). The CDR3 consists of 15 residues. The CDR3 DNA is TGTGCCAGCAGCACAACCGGGACGGTCAGCTATGGCTACACCTTC. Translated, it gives CASSTTGTVSYGYTF.

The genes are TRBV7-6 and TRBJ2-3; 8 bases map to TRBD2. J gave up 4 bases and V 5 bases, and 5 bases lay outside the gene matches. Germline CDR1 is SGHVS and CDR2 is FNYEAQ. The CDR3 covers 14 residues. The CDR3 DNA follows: TGTGCCAGCAGCCGTGGACTAGCTCCAGATACGCAGTATTTT. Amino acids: CASSRGLAPDTQYF.

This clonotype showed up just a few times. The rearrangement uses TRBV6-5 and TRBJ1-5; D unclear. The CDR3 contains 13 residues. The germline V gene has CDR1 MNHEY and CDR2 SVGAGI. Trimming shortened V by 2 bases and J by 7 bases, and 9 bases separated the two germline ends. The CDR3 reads CASSYVGGQPQHF. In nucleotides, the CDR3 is TGTGCCAGCAGTTACGTTGGTGGGCAGCCCCAGCATTTT.

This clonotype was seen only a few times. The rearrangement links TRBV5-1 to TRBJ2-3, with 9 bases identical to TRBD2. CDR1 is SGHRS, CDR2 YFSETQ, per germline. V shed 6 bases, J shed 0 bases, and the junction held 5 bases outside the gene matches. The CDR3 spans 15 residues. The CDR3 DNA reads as TGCGCCAGCAAATCGGCGGGAGGGAGCACAGATACGCAGTATTTT. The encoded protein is CASKSAGGSTDTQYF.

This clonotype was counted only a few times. CDR3 amino acids: CASSAQYF. CDR3 DNA: TGTGCCAGCAGCGCGCAGTATTTT. The chain recombines TRBV3-2 with TRBJ2-3. TRBV3-2 is a known pseudogene. CDR3 length equals 8 residues.

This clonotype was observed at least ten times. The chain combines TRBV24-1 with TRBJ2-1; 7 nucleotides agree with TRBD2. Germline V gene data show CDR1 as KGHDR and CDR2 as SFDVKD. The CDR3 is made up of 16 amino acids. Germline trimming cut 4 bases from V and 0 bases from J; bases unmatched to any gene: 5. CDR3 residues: CATSEAGVSSYNEQFF. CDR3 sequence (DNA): TGTGCCACCAGTGAGGCGGGGGTGAGCTCCTACAATGAGCAGTTCTTC.

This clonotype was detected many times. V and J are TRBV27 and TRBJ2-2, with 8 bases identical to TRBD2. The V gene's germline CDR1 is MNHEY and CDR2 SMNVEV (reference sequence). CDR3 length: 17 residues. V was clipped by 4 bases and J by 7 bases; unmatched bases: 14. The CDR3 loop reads CASSYTSGTSFLGELFF. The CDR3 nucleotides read TGTGCCAGCAGTTATACGAGCGGGACTAGTTTTCTCGGGGAGCTGTTTTTT.

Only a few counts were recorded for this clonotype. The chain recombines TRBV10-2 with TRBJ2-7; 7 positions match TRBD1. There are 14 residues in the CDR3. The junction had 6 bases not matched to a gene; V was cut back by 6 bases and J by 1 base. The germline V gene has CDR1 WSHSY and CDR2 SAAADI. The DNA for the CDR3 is TGCGCCAGCAGCAAACCGGGACAGTCCTACGAGCAGTACTTC. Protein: CASSKPGQSYEQYF.

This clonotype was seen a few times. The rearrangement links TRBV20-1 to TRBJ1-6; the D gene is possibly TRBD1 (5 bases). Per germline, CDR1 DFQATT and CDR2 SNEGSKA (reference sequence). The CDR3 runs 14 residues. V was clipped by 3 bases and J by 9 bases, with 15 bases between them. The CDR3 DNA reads TGCAGTGCTAGGCCGGGGGTCGCTGGTTCACCCCTCCACTTT. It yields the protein CSARPGVAGSPLHF.

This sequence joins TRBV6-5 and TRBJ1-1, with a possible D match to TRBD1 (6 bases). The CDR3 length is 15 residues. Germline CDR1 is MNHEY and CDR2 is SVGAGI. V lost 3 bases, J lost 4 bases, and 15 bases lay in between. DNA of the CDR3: TGTGCCAGCAGTTATGGGACGGGGGCGGTCACTGAAGCTTTCTTT. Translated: CASSYGTGAVTEAFF.

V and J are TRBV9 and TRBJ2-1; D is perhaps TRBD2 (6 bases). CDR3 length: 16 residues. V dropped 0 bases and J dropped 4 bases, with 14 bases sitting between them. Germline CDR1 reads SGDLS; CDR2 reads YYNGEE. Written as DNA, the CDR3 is TGTGCCAGCAGCGTAGCCCCGGGACTGAATTACAATGAGCAGTTCTTC. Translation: CASSVAPGLNYNEQFF.